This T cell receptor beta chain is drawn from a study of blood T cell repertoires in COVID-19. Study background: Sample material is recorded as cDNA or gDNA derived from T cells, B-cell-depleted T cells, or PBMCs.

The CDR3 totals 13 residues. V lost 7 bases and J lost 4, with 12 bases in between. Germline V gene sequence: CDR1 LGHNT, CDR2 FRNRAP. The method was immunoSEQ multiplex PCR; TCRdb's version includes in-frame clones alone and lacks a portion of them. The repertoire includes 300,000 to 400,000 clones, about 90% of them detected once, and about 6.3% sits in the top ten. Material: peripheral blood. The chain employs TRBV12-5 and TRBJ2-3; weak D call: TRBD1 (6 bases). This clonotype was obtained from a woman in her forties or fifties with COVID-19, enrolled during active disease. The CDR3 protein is CASARDIPDTQYF. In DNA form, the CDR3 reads TGTGCTAGTGCCCGGGACATCCCAGATACGCAGTATTTT. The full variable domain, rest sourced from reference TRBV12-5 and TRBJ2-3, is DARVTQTPRHKVTEMGQEVTMRCQPILGHNTVFWYRQTMMQGLELLAYFRNRAPLDDSGMPKDRFSAEMPDATLATLKIQPSEPRDSAVYFCASARDIPDTQYFGPGTRLTVL.